This T cell receptor (beta chain) derives from a study of cytomegalovirus exposure and HLA in healthy donors. Study findings and constraints: Many donors carried some public TCRs, although rarity characterized most TCR sequences.

Trimming cost V 2 bases and J 2 bases, with 7 bases left between them. Germline loops: CDR1 MDHEN, CDR2 SYDVKM. This CDR3 has 14 amino acids. Both 60 Vbeta primers and 13 Jbeta primers went into the PCR. Produced via immunoSEQ multiplex PCR; TCRdb's table is partial and in-frame only. Seen here are fewer than 100,000 clones, around four fifths observed once, and the top ten hold 7.1%. Regarding this clone: Its antigen is not identified.

This TCR was sampled from a man aged 35 to 55 in good health and CMV-seropositive. Sequences were obtained from PBMCs. The chain is built from TRBV28 and TRBJ1-5; a weak D match, TRBD1 (5 bases). In DNA, the CDR3 is TGTGCCAGCAGTTTAGGAGGGGGCAATCAGCCCCAGCATTTT. Translation gives CASSLGGGNQPQHF.